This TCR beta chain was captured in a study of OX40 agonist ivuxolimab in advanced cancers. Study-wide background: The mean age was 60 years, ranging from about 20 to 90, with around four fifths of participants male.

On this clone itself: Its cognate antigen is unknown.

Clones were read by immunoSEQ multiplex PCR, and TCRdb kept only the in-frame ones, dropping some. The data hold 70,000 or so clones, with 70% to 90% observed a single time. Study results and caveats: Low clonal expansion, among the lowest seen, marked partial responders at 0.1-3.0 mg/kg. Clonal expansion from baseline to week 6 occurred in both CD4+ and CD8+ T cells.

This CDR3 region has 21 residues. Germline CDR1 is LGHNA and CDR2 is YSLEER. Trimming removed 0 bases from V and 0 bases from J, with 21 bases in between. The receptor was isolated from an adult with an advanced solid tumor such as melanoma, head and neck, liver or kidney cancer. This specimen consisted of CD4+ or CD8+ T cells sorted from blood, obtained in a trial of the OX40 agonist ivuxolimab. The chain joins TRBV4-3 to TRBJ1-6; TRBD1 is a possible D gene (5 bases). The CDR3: CASSQDSRAGAASSYNSPLHF. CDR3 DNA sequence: TGCGCCAGCAGCCAAGATTCCAGGGCCGGGGCCGCTAGCTCCTATAATTCACCCCTCCACTTT.